This TCR beta chain comes out of a study of a mutant IDH1 vaccine in newly diagnosed glioma. The wider study: Of the patients given treatment, around 60% were male and about 40% were female, and a mean age of around 44 years was recorded. Patients were pretreated with radiotherapy, temozolomide, or both, mostly both.

Findings of the study overall: Researchers report vaccine-induced immune responses in 93.3% of patients. Seemingly, top peripheral T cell clonotype changes bore no relation to pseudoprogression.

Noted time point: baseline, week 1 (first vaccination visit). Sample treatment: pre-vaccination baseline after standard-of-care therapy. This clone has more than one count but fewer than ten. The antigen is unknown. Profiling relied on immunoSEQ multiplex PCR, and the TCRdb table lists in-frame clones only, not all of them. The sample shows nearly 70,000 clones, approximately 85% of them seen only once. Per the germline V gene, CDR1 is SNHLY and CDR2 is FYNNEI. V lost 5 bases, J lost 3 bases, and 12 bases lay in between. There are 14 residues in the CDR3. The source of this sequence is a man aged 50 or older with glioma. The sequencing here drew on PBMCs, taken from a glioma patient treated with radiotherapy, temozolomide or both. This chain uses TRBV2 with TRBJ2-3, with D uncertain. CDR3 protein: CASSPRATTDTQYF. The CDR3 region has the DNA TGTGCCAGCAGTCCCCGGGCTACTACAGATACGCAGTATTTT.